The 28 T cell receptor beta chains below come from one sample, sequenced in a study of long-term antiretroviral therapy in people with HIV (dated by TCRdb to the early 2020s). The immunoSEQ hsTCRB v3.0 assay was used at survey level resolution to sequence the TRB variable region. Not all clones reach the TCRdb copy of this immuneACCESS table, which keeps in-frame sequences only. Checked studies attribute under half of the gap to unresolved V genes and leave the rest unexplained. In all, the sample holds over 10,000 clones, and over 70% of those were seen once. The ten largest clones take up approximately 10% of the sample. This specimen consisted of unsorted PBMCs, obtained 0.8 years before starting antiretroviral therapy. The receptors shown here come from a woman aged 40 to 50 with HIV.

The chain combines TRBV13 with TRBJ2-7; D is unresolved. V gave up 2 bases and J gave up 1 base, with 15 bases separating them. This CDR3 is built from 16 residues. CDR1 is PRHDT, CDR2 FYEKMQ, per germline (reference sequence). The CDR3 loop reads CASSLTQGPLSYEQYF. As DNA, the CDR3 is TGTGCCAGCAGCTTAACGCAAGGCCCCCTATCCTACGAGCAGTACTTC.

The chain links TRBV7-6 to TRBJ2-1; D is undetermined. The V end was cut by 3 bases, the J end by 0 bases, with 6 bases between. Per germline, CDR1 SGHVS and CDR2 FNYEAQ. The CDR3 is 14 residues long. CDR3 residues: CASSLGSSYNEQFF. In DNA form, the CDR3 reads TGTGCCAGCAGCTTGGGAAGCTCCTACAATGAGCAGTTCTTC.

The V call is TRBV27, the J call TRBJ2-6, with no clear D. V was clipped by 6 bases and J by 2 bases, with 5 bases between them. The V gene's germline CDR1 is MNHEY and CDR2 SMNVEV (reference sequence). The CDR3 covers 13 residues. The CDR3, as DNA: TGTGCCAGCAGGGGAACTGGGGCCAACGTCCTGACTTTC. Translation: CASRGTGANVLTF.

This chain joins TRBV9 and TRBJ2-2; the D call may be TRBD1 or TRBD2 (6 bases each). Germline loops: CDR1 SGDLS, CDR2 YYNGEE. V lost 0 bases, J lost 6 bases, and 12 bases lay in between. CDR3 length: 15 amino acids. The CDR3 DNA follows: TGTGCCAGCAGCGTAGGAGGGGGGAGTGCCGGGGAGCTGTTTTTT. Translation: CASSVGGGSAGELFF.

The CDR3 coding sequence is TGTGCCAGCAGTTTACCCAACACCGTTAGCAATCAGCCCCAGCATTTT. This codes for CASSLPNTVSNQPQHF. V gene TRBV28 combines with J gene TRBJ1-5; D gene ambiguous. Germline V gives CDR1 MDHEN, CDR2 SYDVKM. There are 16 residues in the CDR3. Trimming left V 2 bases short and J 0 bases short, with 11 bases between.

The chain is built from TRBV27 and TRBJ2-1; TRBD1 matches at 7 bases. The CDR3 runs to 13 residues. Looked up from germline, CDR1 is MNHEY and CDR2 is SMNVEV (reference sequence). Trimming removed 5 bases from V and 6 bases from J; junction bases left unmatched: 4. CDR3 sequence: CASSPGTVNEQFF. As DNA, the CDR3 is TGTGCCAGCAGTCCTGGGACAGTCAATGAGCAGTTCTTC.

This chain connects TRBV7-9 to TRBJ2-3; 7 nucleotides agree with TRBD2. The J segment lost 0 bases and the V segment lost 5 bases, leaving 2 bases of the junction unmatched. There are 14 residues in the CDR3. CDR1 SEHNR and CDR2 FQNEAQ come from the germline V gene (reference sequence). The CDR3 loop reads CASSDSGSTDTQYF. The CDR3 DNA reads as TGTGCCAGCAGCGATAGCGGGAGCACAGATACGCAGTATTTT.

The chain has TRBV7-8 and TRBJ2-7; 10 bases align to TRBD1. CDR1 is SGHVS, CDR2 FQNEAQ, per germline. The CDR3 loop spans 15 amino acids. V was pared by 3 bases and J by 2 bases, with 4 bases of the junction left unmatched. The CDR3 here is CASSLGQGTAYEQYF. CDR3 nucleotide sequence: TGTGCCAGCAGCTTGGGACAGGGGACCGCCTACGAGCAGTACTTC.

The rearrangement joins TRBV19 to TRBJ2-7, with TRBD1 identical over 7 bases. CDR1 and CDR2 from the germline V gene are LNHDA and SQIVND (reference sequence). This CDR3 is 17 amino acids long. The J segment lost 0 bases and the V segment lost 5 bases, leaving 13 bases of the junction unmatched. The CDR3 protein is CASSPPSATGFSYEQYF. As DNA, the CDR3 is TGTGCCAGTAGTCCTCCCTCCGCGACAGGGTTCTCCTACGAGCAGTACTTC.

The chain recombines TRBV19 with TRBJ2-2; D is undetermined. V was clipped by 2 bases and J by 6 bases, with 4 bases between them. The CDR3 extends over 12 amino acids. CDR1 is LNHDA, CDR2 SQIVND, per germline (reference sequence). The CDR3 reads CASSISPGELFF. CDR3 sequence (DNA): TGTGCCAGTAGTATAAGTCCCGGGGAGCTGTTTTTT.

The chain combines TRBV23-1 with TRBJ2-7; the match to TRBD2 covers 8 bases. TRBV23-1 is an open reading frame, and its role is uncertain. Unmatched junction bases numbered 24, after V lost 0 bases and J lost 5 bases. The CDR3 is 21 residues long. The CDR3 sequence is CASSQSGGGALERELFHEQYF. Here the CDR3 DNA reads TGCGCCAGCAGTCAATCGGGGGGCGGGGCGTTGGAGCGGGAGCTTTTCCACGAGCAGTACTTC.

The V gene is TRBV4-3, the J gene TRBJ2-7; the D is unclear. The CDR3 runs to 12 residues. V lost 4 bases, J lost 4 bases, and 8 bases lay in between. Germline CDR1 is LGHNA and CDR2 is YSLEER. The CDR3 DNA reads as TGCGCCAGCAGCCCAAACGGATACGAGCAGTACTTC. This codes for CASSPNGYEQYF.

The J gene is TRBJ2-1, the V gene TRBV27, with 13 bases aligning to TRBD2. Germline-derived CDR1 and CDR2 are MNHEY and SMNVEV (reference sequence). With 7 bases clipped from V and 4 bases from J, the junction kept 1 base outside the gene matches. The CDR3 is made up of 14 amino acids. In DNA, the CDR3 is TGTGCCAGCATGGGACTAGCGGGATACAATGAGCAGTTCTTC. It is translated as CASMGLAGYNEQFF.

This clone was seen once. The chain links TRBV19 to TRBJ2-7; D gene unclear. The CDR3 is made up of 15 amino acids. Trimming shortened V by 7 bases and J by 2 bases, and 18 bases separated the two germline ends. Germline CDR1 and CDR2: LNHDA and SQIVND (reference sequence). CDR3 in DNA: TGTGCCAGTACCCCAAGGACGCCAGGCCCCTACGAGCAGTACTTC. This codes for CASTPRTPGPYEQYF.

V is TRBV18 and J is TRBJ1-1; perhaps TRBD1 as D (5 bases). Germline V gene data show CDR1 as KGHSH and CDR2 as LQKENI. With 3 bases removed from V and 3 bases from J, the gap between germline ends came to 17 bases. The CDR3 is 16 amino acids. The CDR3, as DNA: TGTGCCAGCTCACCCTCAGTTCAGGGAGCGGACACTGAAGCTTTCTTT. Amino acids: CASSPSVQGADTEAFF. Combining the CDR3 with reference TRBV18 and TRBJ1-1 gives the whole variable domain NAGVMQNPRHLVRRRGQEARLRCSPMKGHSHVYWYRQLPEEGLKFMVYLQKENIIDESGMPKERFSAEFPKEGPSILRIQQVVRGDSAAYFCASSPSVQGADTEAFFGQGTRLTVV.

The chain links TRBV11-2 to TRBJ1-2; TRBD1 aligns across 7 bases. The CDR3 is made up of 13 amino acids. Trimming at V came to 5 bases and at J to 3 bases, leaving 3 bases not matched to a gene. The germline V gene has CDR1 SGHAT and CDR2 FQNNGV. The CDR3 coding sequence is TGTGCCAGCAGCCCAGGGACAGACTATGGCTACACCTTC. This codes for CASSPGTDYGYTF.

The CDR3 DNA reads as TGCGCCAGCAGCCAAGGAAGGGGTGGTCAGCCCCAGCATTTT. It codes for CASSQGRGGQPQHF. The chain couples TRBV4-1 to TRBJ1-5, with D possibly being TRBD1 (5 bases). CDR1 is MGHRA, CDR2 YSYEKL, per germline. Trimming removed 1 base from V and 6 bases from J, with 10 bases in between. This CDR3 is built from 14 residues.

The chain links TRBV20-1 to TRBJ2-5, with TRBD2 as a possible D gene (5 bases). CDR1 and CDR2 (germline): DFQATT, SNEGSKA (reference sequence). The CDR3 consists of 11 residues. The V end was cut by 5 bases, the J end by 5 bases, with 9 bases between. The CDR3 nucleotides are TGCAGTGCTCCAAGGAGGGAGACCCAGTACTTC. It codes for CSAPRRETQYF.

The rearrangement links TRBV9 to TRBJ1-1; D perhaps matches TRBD1 (5 bases). CDR3 length: 14 residues. The germline V gene has CDR1 SGDLS and CDR2 YYNGEE. Trimming took off 6 bases at V and 5 bases at J, with 17 bases between the two ends. This CDR3 reads CASTWIGAGTEAFF. CDR3 nucleotide sequence: TGTGCCAGCACCTGGATTGGGGCTGGAACTGAAGCTTTCTTT.

The V call is TRBV10-2, the J call TRBJ2-7; possible D gene TRBD2, 6 bases. Germline V CDR1 and CDR2: WSHSY, SAAADI. The CDR3 is 15 residues long. Trimming pared 2 bases from V and 2 bases from J, leaving 13 bases between. The CDR3 region is CASSERLAATYEQYF. CDR3 sequence (DNA): TGCGCCAGCAGTGAGAGGTTAGCGGCAACCTACGAGCAGTACTTC.

The chain combines TRBV7-7 with TRBJ2-3; a possible D gene is TRBD1 (6 bases). In germline, CDR1 is SSHAT, CDR2 FNYEAQ (reference sequence). This CDR3 region has 15 residues. With 5 bases removed from V and 2 bases from J, the gap between germline ends came to 14 bases. CDR3 residues: CASSPGVGTTDTQYF. CDR3 nucleotides: TGTGCCAGCAGCCCAGGGGTCGGGACCACAGATACGCAGTATTTT. Supplemented by reference TRBV7-7 and TRBJ2-3, the full variable domain reads GAGVSQSPRYKVTKRGQDVTLRCDPISSHATLYWYQQALGQGPEFLTYFNYEAQPDKSGLPSDRFSAERPEGSISTLTIQRTEQRDSAMYRCASSPGVGTTDTQYFGPGTRLTVL.

The chain is built from TRBV28 and TRBJ2-5, with 7 bases lining up with TRBD1. The V gene end was trimmed by 1 base and the J gene end by 3 bases; junction bases not matched to a gene: 5. The CDR3 spans 15 residues. Germline V CDR1 and CDR2: MDHEN, SYDVKM. The CDR3 nucleotides read TGTGCCAGCAGTTTATTCAGGGGGATTAAAGAGACCCAGTACTTC. Translating it yields CASSLFRGIKETQYF.

This sequence joins TRBV6-6 and TRBJ2-1; a weak D match, TRBD2 (5 bases). Trimming shortened V by 2 bases and J by 0 bases, and 8 bases separated the two germline ends. The CDR3 runs 15 residues. CDR1 MNHNY and CDR2 SVGAGI come from the germline V gene (reference sequence). CDR3 in amino acids: CASSYGRVSYNEQFF. The CDR3, as DNA: TGTGCCAGCAGTTACGGGCGGGTCTCCTACAATGAGCAGTTCTTC.

The CDR3 nucleotides read TGTGCCAGCAGTACAGGGACTAGCCAAGAGACCCAGTACTTC. Its translation: CASSTGTSQETQYF. This rearrangement joins TRBV6-1 to TRBJ2-5; 8 bases are a match to TRBD2. Looked up from germline, CDR1 is MNHNS and CDR2 is SASEGT. The V and J ends lost 5 bases and 1 base, in that order; junction bases with no gene match: 3. This CDR3 has 14 amino acids.

This sequence joins TRBV5-6 and TRBJ1-5; the match to TRBD1 covers 9 bases. The germline V gene encodes CDR1 SGHDT and CDR2 YYEEEE. This CDR3 comprises 15 residues. The V segment lost 1 base and the J segment 14 bases; nucleotides outside the gene matches: 13. The CDR3 here is CASSLHSHRDRVEHF. The CDR3, as DNA: TGTGCCAGCAGCTTGCACTCTCACCGGGACAGGGTCGAGCATTTT.

The V and J genes are TRBV7-2 and TRBJ2-3; D is possibly TRBD2 (5 bases). V was pared by 5 bases and J by 2 bases, with 11 bases between. The length of the CDR3 is 14 residues. CDR1 is SGHTA, CDR2 FQGNSA, per germline. The CDR3 DNA sequence: TGTGCCAGCAGCCCGGACTTTGCCACAGATACGCAGTATTTT. This gives the protein CASSPDFATDTQYF.

This rearrangement joins TRBV5-8 to TRBJ1-5; TRBD1 might be the D (5 bases). Trimming took off 7 bases at V and 4 bases at J, with 18 bases between the two ends. Germline V gene data show CDR1 as SGHTS and CDR2 as YDEGEE. CDR3 length: 15 amino acids. This CDR3 reads CASVGQGGSNQPQHF. The CDR3 nucleotides read TGTGCCAGCGTGGGGCAGGGTGGATCAAATCAGCCCCAGCATTTT. Filled out from reference TRBV5-8 and TRBJ1-5, the complete variable domain reads EAGVTQSPTHLIKTRGQQATLRCSPISGHTSVYWYQQALGLGLQFLLWYDEGEERNRGNFPPRFSGRQFPNYSSELNVNALELEDSALYLCASVGQGGSNQPQHFGDGTRLSIL.

The chain joins TRBV19 to TRBJ2-1; a weak D match, TRBD2 (6 bases). The V end was cut by 9 bases, the J end by 6 bases, with 18 bases between. This CDR3 is 14 amino acids long. Germline V gives CDR1 LNHDA, CDR2 SQIVND (reference sequence). The CDR3 bases are TGTGCCAGCTGGGGGGAGGAACTCACCAATGAGCAGTTCTTC. Translation gives CASWGEELTNEQFF.